The TCR beta chain described here comes from a study of PD-1 blockade in classical Hodgkin lymphoma. V lost 4 bases, J lost 1 base, and 7 bases stayed unmatched. Germline CDR1 and CDR2: SGHNT and YYREEE (reference sequence). The CDR3 consists of 15 residues. This clone was counted once. With no exception, relapse followed autologous stem cell transplantation in all patients, and brentuximab vedotin exposure varied. Assay used: immunoSEQ multiplex PCR; TCRdb lists only in-frame clones, some missing. In the table there are 14,000 or so clones, 83% of which are singletons. The source is a human donor with classical Hodgkin lymphoma. This sequence joins TRBV5-4 and TRBJ1-1; TRBD1 matches 7 bases. The sequencing here drew on peripheral blood mononuclear cells (PBMCs), taken at baseline. The CDR3 protein is CASSHPQGKNTEAFF. As DNA, the CDR3 is TGTGCCAGCAGCCATCCACAGGGGAAGAACACTGAAGCTTTCTTT.